This T cell receptor beta chain comes out of a study of identical twins (dated by TCRdb to 2016 to 2018). Regarding the study in general: To test whether fetal clonotypes persist, this study deep-sequenced TCR alpha and beta repertoires from monozygotic twins, from unrelated adults of various ages, and from cord blood. To rule out contamination, the twin experiments were replicated at different times with different library preparation protocols. General study outcomes and caveats: Invariant T cells such as MAIT and iNKT could partly confound zero-insertion analyses, although diverse VJ usage argued against such confounding for most clonotypes. Because the same donors could not be followed over many years, conclusions were based on cross-sectional statistical analysis. The excess sharing between twins in beta out-of-frame sequences was weaker because fewer shared sequences reduced the signal-to-noise ratio. Compared with coincidental sharing between unrelated individuals, out-of-frame TCR alpha sequences shared between twins showed an excess of sequences with low generation probability. Abundant cord blood beta clonotypes had fewer insertions, young adult naive repertoires showed a similar but weaker trend, and memory repertoires showed no such trend. In monozygotic twins, out-of-frame TCR alpha sharing was systematically underestimated by recombination models, although the models agreed with sharing between unrelated individuals.

CDR1 SEHNR and CDR2 FQNEAQ are derived from the germline V gene (reference sequence). Unmatched junction bases come to 19, with V trimmed by 5 bases and J by 9 bases. The CDR3 has 17 amino acids, counting the end cysteine and phenylalanine. Left in the record is the CDR3 DNA by itself, 51 bases read in frame from the first base. Only healthy Caucasian donors were included. The twin cohort comprised three pairs of female monozygotic twins, all aged about 18 to 30 years. CD4+ and CD8+ T cell populations were isolated with positive isolation kits from Invitrogen. Receptor libraries were prepared by 5' RACE. The sequencer listed for this sample is Illumina HiSeq 2000. A universal primer binding site was introduced by template switching, and a unique molecular identifier was present in the final cDNA, enabling accurate counting of TCR cDNA molecules. First-strand cDNA for TCR alpha and beta chains was synthesized from specific primers in the conserved constant-segment region. Each cDNA library was double barcoded, with a SMART-Mk sample barcode plus Illumina barcodes, to control for contamination. Two successive PCR steps introduced TruSeq adapter sequences along with Illumina sample barcodes. TCR alpha and beta cDNA libraries were sequenced on the Illumina HiSeq platform with custom primers. The paper's data handling went like this. MiGEC was used to process raw reads and extract unique molecular identifiers, and MiXCR was used to find CDR3 positions. For each individual, recombination models were inferred using an EM algorithm with the repgenHMM and IGoR tools. Shared clonotype analysis was performed with the tcR package in R, normalizing sharing by the product of cloneset sizes. To study raw recombination free of thymic and clonal selection effects, out-of-frame nonproductive sequences were analyzed. Using fastp at Q25 and MiXCR, TCRdb reprocessed the public reads and kept productive beta chains. Duplicate CDR3 protein sequences are folded into a single record with the most common DNA and genes. The V and J calls come from TCRdb's annotation, not from the publication. The sample table holds approximately 260,000 distinct CDR3 sequences, of which around 8% were seen once. Together, the top ten hold about 3% of the sample.

This clonotype has just a few counts. The clone's antigen remains unknown. The input lacks base qualities; no much larger clone sits a single base away. In addition, the sample was reused for a study of yellow fever vaccine responses in identical twins. Drawing on the second study: The authors reported that the T cell response to vaccination in identical twins appeared partly convergent and partly personalized. Focusing on identical twins, the study followed the T cell clones that responded to the vaccine, and did so with precision.

The receptor was isolated from a woman aged 18-30 years in good health. The sample consisted of CD8+ T cells sorted from blood. This sequence uses TRBV7-9 and TRBJ2-1, with 7 junctional bases fitting TRBD2. The DNA is as follows: TGTGCCAGCAGCAACGAGACGGGACTATTGGTTCATGGTGAGCAGTTCTTC. Its protein is CASSNETGLLVHGEQFF.